These 30 T cell receptor beta chains originate from one sample sequenced in a study of blood T cell repertoires in COVID-19. Produced via immunoSEQ multiplex PCR; TCRdb's table is partial and in-frame only. The table lists about 400,000 clones, 80% to 90% of them singletons, with more than 1.4% in the top ten. Material: peripheral blood. Receptors originate from a woman aged 25-40 years with active or convalescent COVID-19.

The chain carries TRBV6-4 and TRBJ1-5; no definite D call. Germline CDR1 reads MRHNA; CDR2 reads SNTAGT. The CDR3 has 14 residues. Trimming stripped 3 bases from V and 4 bases from J, with 10 bases between. The CDR3 here is CASSEVAWNQPQHF. The CDR3 bases are TGTGCCAGCAGTGAGGTAGCATGGAATCAGCCCCAGCATTTT.

The rearrangement uses TRBV12-5 and TRBJ2-3; unclear D gene. CDR3 length: 13 residues. Trimming took off 5 bases at V and 2 bases at J, with 8 bases between the two ends. The germline V gene encodes CDR1 LGHNT and CDR2 FRNRAP. The CDR3 DNA reads TGTGCTAGTGGTCTCGTCCCCACAGATACGCAGTATTTT. It codes for CASGLVPTDTQYF.

This chain links TRBV4-1 with TRBJ1-2; 7 nucleotides agree with TRBD1. Germline V gene sequence: CDR1 MGHRA, CDR2 YSYEKL. The CDR3 is 16 amino acids. Trimming cost V 1 base and J 0 bases; bases outside gene matches: 5. CDR3 sequence (DNA): TGCGCCAGCAGCCAAGTTGACAGGGCCGCTAACTATGGCTACACCTTC. Its translation is CASSQVDRAANYGYTF.

This chain uses TRBV10-3 with TRBJ1-1; D possibly corresponds to TRBD1 (6 bases). V lost 6 bases and J 5 bases, leaving 13 bases between the germline ends. This CDR3 has 13 residues. Germline V gene lookup returns CDR1 ENHRY and CDR2 SYGVKD. CDR3 sequence: CAISDTGSTEAFF. The CDR3 nucleotides are TGTGCCATCAGCGACACAGGGAGTACTGAAGCTTTCTTT.

A single count supports this clone. The chain links TRBV12-3 or TRBV12-4 to TRBJ1-1; D is undetermined. This CDR3 has 12 amino acids. V was trimmed by 3 bases and J by 4 bases, leaving 6 bases between them. The CDR3 DNA is TGTGCCAGCAGTTTGAGGTCCACTGAAGCTTTCTTT. Protein sequence: CASSLRSTEAFF.

The J gene is TRBJ2-3, the V gene TRBV7-9, with 7 bases fitting TRBD1. V lost 4 bases to trimming and J lost 4 bases; unmatched junction nucleotides: 5. CDR3 length equals 14 residues. Germline V gene data show CDR1 as SEHNR and CDR2 as FQNEAQ (reference sequence). As DNA, the CDR3 is TGTGCCAGCAGCTCCAACAGGGGTCCAGATACGCAGTATTTT. Amino acid sequence: CASSSNRGPDTQYF.

The chain employs TRBV6-2 or TRBV6-3 and TRBJ2-1; 7 nucleotides align to TRBD2. The CDR3 has 16 amino acids. V was clipped by 6 bases and J by 4 bases; unmatched bases: 12. The V gene's germline CDR1 is MNHEY and CDR2 SVGEGT. CDR3 in amino acids: CASSSLWTRDYNEQFF. The DNA for the CDR3 is TGTGCCAGCAGCTCCCTATGGACTAGGGATTACAATGAGCAGTTCTTC.

This clone was counted only a few times. The genes are TRBV2 and TRBJ1-5; TRBD1 is a possible D gene (5 bases). The CDR3 extends over 14 amino acids. From germline, CDR1 is SNHLY and CDR2 FYNNEI. V gave up 3 bases and J gave up 0 bases, with 6 bases separating them. CDR3 nucleotide sequence: TGTGCCAGCAGTGAGCAGGGTAGCAATCAGCCCCAGCATTTT. It is translated as CASSEQGSNQPQHF.

CDR3 DNA: TGTGCCAGCAGTGAATCGGGTGGAGGGGATGAGACCCAGTACTTC. Its translation is CASSESGGGDETQYF. This chain uses TRBV25-1 with TRBJ2-5, with D perhaps matching TRBD2 (6 bases). From germline, CDR1 is MGHDK and CDR2 SYGVNS. V was cut by 1 base and J by 5 bases, with 14 bases left in between. This CDR3 is built from 15 residues.

The table lists this clone with a count of one. The genes are TRBV4-1 and TRBJ2-2; D remains ambiguous. Trimming removed 4 bases at V and 5 bases at J, with 11 bases between. Looked up from germline, CDR1 is MGHRA and CDR2 is YSYEKL. This CDR3 has 14 amino acids. CDR3 in amino acids: CASSPTGGTGELFF. The CDR3 nucleotides read TGCGCCAGCAGCCCGACGGGTGGGACCGGGGAGCTGTTTTTT.

The J gene is TRBJ1-3, the V gene TRBV5-5, with D perhaps TRBD1 (6 bases). Germline CDR1 and CDR2: SGHKS and YYEKEE (reference sequence). The CDR3 loop spans 16 amino acids. Trimming shortened V by 0 bases and J by 0 bases, and 10 bases separated the two germline ends. The CDR3 protein is CASSLDRALSGNTIYF. The CDR3 nucleotides read TGTGCCAGCAGCTTGGACAGGGCCCTCTCTGGAAACACCATATATTTT.

V is TRBV11-2 and J is TRBJ1-5, with TRBD1 matching over 7 bases. The CDR3 is 15 residues long. Trimming took 2 bases from V and 3 from J; bases not matched to a gene: 4. Germline CDR1 SGHAT, CDR2 FQNNGV. The CDR3 sequence: CASSLTGEDNQPQHF. CDR3 DNA sequence: TGTGCCAGCAGCTTAACAGGGGAAGACAATCAGCCCCAGCATTTT. The whole variable domain, filled in from reference TRBV11-2 and TRBJ1-5, reads EAGVAQSPRYKIIEKRQSVAFWCNPISGHATLYWYQQILGQGPKLLIQFQNNGVVDDSQLPKDRFSAERLKGVDSTLKIQPAKLEDSAVYLCASSLTGEDNQPQHFGDGTRLSIL.

The rearrangement links TRBV13 to TRBJ1-1; 9 bases map to TRBD1. The CDR3 runs 15 residues. V lost 5 bases, J lost 4 bases, and 8 bases stayed unmatched. CDR1 and CDR2 (germline): PRHDT, FYEKMQ (reference sequence). CDR3 nucleotide sequence: TGTGCCAGCAGCGCCGACAGGGGGGCATCCACTGAAGCTTTCTTT. The encoded protein is CASSADRGASTEAFF.

This clone was observed a few times. The chain carries TRBV6-1 and TRBJ2-7, with D possibly being TRBD2 (6 bases). Trimming took off 2 bases at V and 4 bases at J, with 18 bases between the two ends. Germline values: CDR1 MNHNS, CDR2 SASEGT. The CDR3 contains 16 residues. The CDR3 coding sequence is TGTGCCAGCAGTGAATTCGGGGACGGGGCGGGGTACGAGCAGTACTTC. As protein: CASSEFGDGAGYEQYF.

This clone was found a few times. The J gene is TRBJ2-2, the V gene TRBV27; a possible D gene is TRBD1 (5 bases). There are 16 residues in the CDR3. Germline V gene lookup returns CDR1 MNHEY and CDR2 SMNVEV (reference sequence). V was pared by 2 bases and J by 1 base, with 11 bases between. CDR3 DNA sequence: TGTGCCAGCAGTTTAATGACAGTTCAGAACACCGGGGAGCTGTTTTTT. Residues: CASSLMTVQNTGELFF.

CDR3 nucleotide sequence: TGCGCCAGCAGCTCAAGTCCAGCGGGAAGCACAGATACGCAGTATTTT. Amino acid sequence: CASSSSPAGSTDTQYF. The chain joins TRBV5-1 to TRBJ2-3; 7 nucleotides agree with TRBD2. The CDR3 runs 16 residues. The junction had 7 bases not matched to a gene; V was cut back by 3 bases and J by 0 bases. Germline V lookup: CDR1 SGHRS, CDR2 YFSETQ.

The DNA of the CDR3 is TGTGCCAGCAGCTTAGTAGGTCAGGTCTATGGCTACACCTTC. Its protein product is CASSLVGQVYGYTF. This rearrangement joins TRBV7-9 to TRBJ1-2; D is undetermined. This CDR3 has 14 residues. With 1 base removed from V and 4 bases from J, the gap between germline ends came to 10 bases. Germline V gene lookup returns CDR1 SEHNR and CDR2 FQNEAQ (reference sequence).

This clone was observed a few times. V gene TRBV6-4 combines with J gene TRBJ1-1; unclear D gene. V lost 2 bases to trimming and J lost 2 bases, with 6 bases between them. The CDR3 sequence is 13 residues long. Germline assignment: CDR1 MRHNA and CDR2 SNTAGT. The CDR3, as DNA: TGTGCCAGCAGTGACAGGAGCAACACTGAAGCTTTCTTT. Translation gives CASSDRSNTEAFF.

This chain uses TRBV27 with TRBJ2-3; D is uncertain. CDR3 size: 11 residues. V lost 3 bases to trimming and J lost 6 bases, with 4 bases between them. The germline V gene has CDR1 MNHEY and CDR2 SMNVEV (reference sequence). The CDR3 here is CASSFLDTQYF. In DNA, the CDR3 is TGTGCCAGCAGTTTCCTCGATACGCAGTATTTT.

The CDR3 DNA is TGTGCCAGCAGCCAGGATGCGGGGTGGGGTCAGTACTTC. Its translation is CASSQDAGWGQYF. The chain combines TRBV4-2 with TRBJ2-5; TRBD2 is a possible D gene (6 bases). Trimming took 3 bases from V and 11 from J, leaving 16 bases between them. The CDR3 length is 13 residues. The V gene's germline CDR1 is LGHNA and CDR2 YNFKEQ.

This clone was observed a single time. The J gene is TRBJ2-5, the V gene TRBV7-9, with D possibly TRBD1 on 6 matching bases. This CDR3 contains 13 residues. V was pared by 6 bases and J by 1 base, with 9 bases between. Germline V gene lookup returns CDR1 SEHNR and CDR2 FQNEAQ (reference sequence). CDR3 loop: CASRRGSQETQYF. The CDR3 DNA follows: TGTGCCAGCAGGAGGGGGTCCCAAGAGACCCAGTACTTC.

This chain links TRBV18 with TRBJ1-1; D is perhaps TRBD1 (6 bases). The CDR3 runs to 19 residues. Trimming took off 2 bases at V and 0 bases at J, with 22 bases between the two ends. The germline CDR1 and CDR2 sequences are KGHSH and LQKENI. This CDR3 reads CASSPIESRAGGLNTEAFF. The DNA for the CDR3 is TGTGCCAGCTCACCAATTGAGTCCCGAGCGGGGGGCCTGAACACTGAAGCTTTCTTT.

V and J are TRBV6-5 and TRBJ2-1; D is unresolved. The CDR3 consists of 14 residues. V dropped 1 base and J dropped 8 bases, with 12 bases sitting between them. Per germline, CDR1 MNHEY and CDR2 SVGAGI. CDR3 bases: TGTGCCAGCAGTTACTTGGGTGCGGCAGATGAGCAGTTCTTC. It translates to CASSYLGAADEQFF.

The gene calls are TRBV4-1 and TRBJ2-3, with 10 bases lining up with TRBD2. V lost 1 base and J lost 0; bases outside the gene matches: 13. The germline gives CDR1 MGHRA, CDR2 YSYEKL. The CDR3 consists of 20 residues. The CDR3 sequence is CASSQGILAGADPSTDTQYF. The CDR3 DNA follows: TGCGCCAGCAGCCAAGGAATTCTAGCGGGGGCGGACCCTAGCACAGATACGCAGTATTTT.

The V and J genes are TRBV6-2 or TRBV6-3 and TRBJ1-5, with 8 nucleotides matching TRBD1. Losses at the gene ends were 5 bases for V and 0 bases for J; bases not matched to a gene: 12. The germline gives CDR1 MNHEY, CDR2 SVGEGT. The CDR3 loop spans 18 amino acids. The CDR3: CASSQLIGQGNSNQPQHF. DNA for the CDR3: TGTGCCAGCAGTCAGCTTATCGGACAGGGCAATAGCAATCAGCCCCAGCATTTT.

The CDR3: CASSEDRGFLSGELFF. For the CDR3, the DNA is TGTGCCAGCAGTGAGGACAGGGGGTTTTTGTCCGGGGAGCTGTTTTTT. The chain couples TRBV2 to TRBJ2-2; 10 bases agree with TRBD1. V shed 3 bases, J shed 6 bases, and the junction held 7 bases outside the gene matches. The germline V gene encodes CDR1 SNHLY and CDR2 FYNNEI. The CDR3 is 16 amino acids.

The V call is TRBV5-1, the J call TRBJ1-5; TRBD1 might be the D (5 bases). Germline assignment: CDR1 SGHRS and CDR2 YFSETQ. This CDR3 has 14 residues. V lost 0 bases to trimming and J lost 5 bases, with 9 bases between them. CDR3 in DNA: TGCGCCAGCAGCTTGGGGGGCACAGATCAGCCCCAGCATTTT. It translates to CASSLGGTDQPQHF. The entire variable domain, with the rest obtained from reference TRBV5-1 and TRBJ1-5, is as follows: KAGVTQTPRYLIKTRGQQVTLSCSPISGHRSVSWYQQTPGQGLQFLFEYFSETQRNKGNFPGRFSGRQFSNSRSEMNVSTLELGDSALYLCASSLGGTDQPQHFGDGTRLSIL.

V is TRBV3-1 (or the pseudogene TRBV3-2) and J is TRBJ2-1; 11 nucleotides agree with TRBD2. The CDR3 covers 16 residues. J was trimmed by 13 bases and V by 0 bases; bases with no gene match: 11. Germline lookup yields CDR1 LGHDT and CDR2 YNNKEL (reference sequence). The CDR3, as DNA: TGTGCCAGCAGCCAAGACCCTCTAGCGGGGGGCTTGAGTCAGTTCTTC. Amino acid sequence: CASSQDPLAGGLSQFF.

The rearrangement links TRBV5-1 to TRBJ1-5; no clear D gene. CDR1 and CDR2 (germline): SGHRS, YFSETQ. V was trimmed by 5 bases and J by 2 bases, leaving 17 bases between them. The CDR3 extends over 16 amino acids. The CDR3 protein is CASRPSPGRGNQPQHF. The CDR3, as DNA: TGCGCCAGCAGACCCTCCCCTGGCCGGGGCAATCAGCCCCAGCATTTT.

This rearrangement joins TRBV7-9 to TRBJ1-2, with D possibly matching TRBD1 (5 bases). The V and J ends lost 0 bases and 5 bases respectively, with 16 bases between them. Looked up from germline, CDR1 is SEHNR and CDR2 is FQNEAQ (reference sequence). CDR3 size: 16 residues. In DNA, the CDR3 is TGTGCCAGCAGCTTAGCGCTCAATACAGGAGGGTATGGCTACACCTTC. Its protein is CASSLALNTGGYGYTF.